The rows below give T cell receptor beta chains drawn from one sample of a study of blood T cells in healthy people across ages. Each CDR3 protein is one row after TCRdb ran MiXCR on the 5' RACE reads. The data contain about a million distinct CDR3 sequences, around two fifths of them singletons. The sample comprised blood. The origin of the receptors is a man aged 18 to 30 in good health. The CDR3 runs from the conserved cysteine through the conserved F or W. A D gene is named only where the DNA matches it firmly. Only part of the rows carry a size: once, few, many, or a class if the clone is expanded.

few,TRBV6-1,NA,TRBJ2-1,TGTGCCAGCAGGAAAACCAGGGGACCAAATGAGCAGTTCTTC,CASRKTRGPNEQFF
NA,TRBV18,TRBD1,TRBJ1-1,TGTGCCAGCTCACCACTAATGGGACAGACCATGAACACTGAAGCTTTCTTT,CASSPLMGQTMNTEAFF
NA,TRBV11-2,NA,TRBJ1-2,TGTGCCAACAGTTTGGGGGGTATTAGGGGCTACACCTTC,CANSLGGIRGYTF
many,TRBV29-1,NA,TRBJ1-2,TGCAGCGTTGGGTCACGGTTGAGCTATGGCTACACCTTC,CSVGSRLSYGYTF
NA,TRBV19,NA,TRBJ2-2,TGTGCCACCGGAAGACAGGAGCTGTTTTTT,CATGRQELFF
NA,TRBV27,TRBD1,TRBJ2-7,TGTGCCAGCAGTCACCGGGACAGGGCGCCAGCCCACAATGAGCAGTACTTC,CASSHRDRAPAHNEQYF
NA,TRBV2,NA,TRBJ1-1,TGTGCCAGTCTCCTACAGGGCGGGAACACTGAAGCTTTCTTT,CASLLQGGNTEAFF
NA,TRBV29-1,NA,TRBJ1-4,TGCAGCGCCGAATTGGGAGAAAAACTGTTTTTT,CSAELGEKLFF
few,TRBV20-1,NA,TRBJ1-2,TGCAGTGCTAGAGGGGGACGACATGGCTACACCTTC,CSARGGRHGYTF
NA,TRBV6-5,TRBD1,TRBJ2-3,TGTGCCAGCAGGACAGGGACGCGCACAGATACGCAGTATTTT,CASRTGTRTDTQYF
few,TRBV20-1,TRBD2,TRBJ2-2,TGCAGTGCTCGAAGACTAGCGGGGGATTTAGGGACCGGGGAGCTGTTTTTT,CSARRLAGDLGTGELFF
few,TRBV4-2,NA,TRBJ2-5,TGTGCCAGCAGTAGGAACGGCTGGGTCCAAGAGACCCAGTACTTC,CASSRNGWVQETQYF
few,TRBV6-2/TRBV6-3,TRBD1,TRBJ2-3,TGTGCCAGCAGACGGGACAGAGATAAGACAGATACGCAGTATTTT,CASRRDRDKTDTQYF
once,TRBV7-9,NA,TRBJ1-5,TGTGCCAGCAGTTCCAACTCCCTTACGAAGGGCGATCAGCCCCAGCATTTT,CASSSNSLTKGDQPQHF
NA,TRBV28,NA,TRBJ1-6,TGTGCCCGCAGTTTGGGGCCTAATCAGGGGTATAATTCACCCCTCCACTTT,CARSLGPNQGYNSPLHF
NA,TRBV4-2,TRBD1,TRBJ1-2,TGTGCCAGCAGCCAAGAGGGACAGCCGAACTATGGCTACACCTTC,CASSQEGQPNYGYTF
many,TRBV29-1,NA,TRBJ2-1,TGCAGCGTTGAATTGCGGCAGGCCAACTACAATGAGCAGTTCTTC,CSVELRQANYNEQFF
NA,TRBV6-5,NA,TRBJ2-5,TGTGCCAGCAGTTACTCGAGACGGGAGAAAGAGACCCAGTACTTC,CASSYSRREKETQYF
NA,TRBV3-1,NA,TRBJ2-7,TGTGCCAGCAGCTATGGAACTAGAGGGGAATACAATGAGCAGTACTTC,CASSYGTRGEYNEQYF
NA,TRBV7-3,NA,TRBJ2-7,TGTGCCAATAAAGATTACATGGGGGTTGTTGATCCGAGCCACTACGAGCAGTACTTC,CANKDYMGVVDPSHYEQYF
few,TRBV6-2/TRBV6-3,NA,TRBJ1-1,TGTGCCAGCAGTTACACCAGGCCGAACACTGAAGCTTTCTTT,CASSYTRPNTEAFF
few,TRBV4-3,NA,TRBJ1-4,TGCGCCAGCAGCCAAGAGGGCTCGGGGCGTTTGGAAAAACTGTTTTTT,CASSQEGSGRLEKLFF
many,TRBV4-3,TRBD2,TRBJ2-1,TGCGCCAGCAGCCAAGATCTGGTTAGCGGGGTCTACAATGAGCAGTTCTTC,CASSQDLVSGVYNEQFF
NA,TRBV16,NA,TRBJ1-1,TGTGCCAGCAGCCACGAGTGGTCGGACGCTGAAGCTTTCTTT,CASSHEWSDAEAFF
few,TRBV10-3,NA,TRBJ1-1,TGTGCCATCAGTGCCACAGGCAGAATGAACACTGAAGCTTTCTTT,CAISATGRMNTEAFF
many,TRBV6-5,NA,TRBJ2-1,TGTGCCAGCAGCACTAGGGGTGAGCAGTTCTTC,CASSTRGEQFF
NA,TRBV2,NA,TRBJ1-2,TGTGCCAGCAGTGCACCGGGGCGCTATGGCCACACCTTC,CASSAPGRYGHTF
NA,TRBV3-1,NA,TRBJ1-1,TGTGCCAGCAGCCCGACCCACAGGACTCACAACACTGAAGCTTTCTTT,CASSPTHRTHNTEAFF
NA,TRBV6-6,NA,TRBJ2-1,TGTGCCAGCAGGGCCTATCGGGCCAATGAGCAGTTCTTC,CASRAYRANEQFF
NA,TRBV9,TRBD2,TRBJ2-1,TGTGCCAGCAGCGTAGAAGCGGGGGCCAACAATGAGCAGTTCTTC,CASSVEAGANNEQFF
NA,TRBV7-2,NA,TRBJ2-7,TGTGCCAGCAGCTTAGGACTCCGGAGGGATCGAGACGAGCAGTACTTC,CASSLGLRRDRDEQYF
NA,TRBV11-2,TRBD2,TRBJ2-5,TGTGCCAGCAGCCCTGGGACTAGCGGAGCAAGCCCTCAAGAGACCCAGTACTTC,CASSPGTSGASPQETQYF
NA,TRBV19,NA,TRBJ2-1,TGTGCCAGTAGTATAGGGGGGAGACCTCACAATGGGCAGTTCTTC,CASSIGGRPHNGQFF
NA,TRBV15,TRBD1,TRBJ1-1,TGTGCCACCAGCAGAGATTCGAGGGGGCGCAAAACTGAAGCTTTCTTT,CATSRDSRGRKTEAFF
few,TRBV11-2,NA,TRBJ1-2,TGTGCCAGCAGCTTTGGCCCCTATGGCTACACCTTC,CASSFGPYGYTF
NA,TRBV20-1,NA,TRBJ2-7,TGCAGTGCCCACCTCGGAAGCTCCTACGAGCAGTACTTC,CSAHLGSSYEQYF
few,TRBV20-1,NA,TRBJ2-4,TGCAGTGCTAGATCCAGGGAGGCCAAAAACATTCAGTACTTC,CSARSREAKNIQYF
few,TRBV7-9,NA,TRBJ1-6,TGTGCCAGCAGCTCTACCGGTGGCAGCTCCTATAATTCACCCCTCCACTTT,CASSSTGGSSYNSPLHF
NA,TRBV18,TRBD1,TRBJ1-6,TGTGCCAGCTCACCAACGGACAGGGTGGGTTCACCCCTCCACTTT,CASSPTDRVGSPLHF
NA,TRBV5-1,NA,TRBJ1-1,TGCGCCAGCAGCTTGGAGGGACATCCCTACACTGAAGCTTTCTTT,CASSLEGHPYTEAFF
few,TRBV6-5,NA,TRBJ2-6,TGTGCCAGCAGTTACTACAGGACCAACTCTGGGGCCAACGTCCTGACTTTC,CASSYYRTNSGANVLTF